This T cell receptor (beta chain) comes out of a study of cytomegalovirus exposure and HLA in healthy donors. The germline V gene encodes CDR1 KGHSH and CDR2 LQKENI. With 3 bases clipped from V and 4 bases from J, the junction kept 2 bases outside the gene matches. The CDR3 spans 15 residues. The PCR had 60 Vbeta and 13 Jbeta primers. Sequencing was performed with immunoSEQ multiplex PCR; in TCRdb, only in-frame clones are kept and a portion is missing. Among over 150,000 clones listed, around 84% were seen once. What was sequenced was PBMCs. This clonotype was obtained from a man aged 25 to 45 in good health and CMV-seropositive. This chain links TRBV18 with TRBJ1-3, with 11 positions matching TRBD1. In DNA form, the CDR3 reads TGTGCCAGCTCACCGGACAGGGGGCCCGGAAACACCATATATTTT. This translates into CASSPDRGPGNTIYF.